This T cell receptor (beta chain) was captured in a study of blood T cell repertoires in COVID-19. About the research overall: The samples span acute and convalescent COVID-19 from the United States, Italy and Spain. From T cells, B-cell-depleted T cells, or PBMCs came the material, which was cDNA or gDNA.

CDR3 length: 14 residues. V was clipped by 3 bases and J by 3 bases; unmatched bases: 4. The germline V gene has CDR1 KGHSH and CDR2 LQKENI. In the authors' workflow: Estimation of nucleated cell counts was performed using reference gene primer amplification. The repertoire was sequenced with immunoSEQ multiplex PCR; TCRdb's copy has only in-frame clones and lacks some. From that table come the V and J calls and clone size; the DNA was used to work out D and trimming. The profile shows 150,000 to 180,000 clones, 75% to 90% of them singletons. V is TRBV18 and J is TRBJ1-1, with 7 bases lining up with TRBD1. Source material: peripheral blood. The TCR sequence derives from an older woman with acute or convalescent COVID-19. CDR3 residues: CASSPGTDYTEAFF. The CDR3 DNA follows: TGTGCCAGCTCACCCGGGACAGACTACACTGAAGCTTTCTTT.